The rows below give T cell receptor beta chains drawn from one sample of a study of blood T cell repertoires in COVID-19. Clones were read by immunoSEQ multiplex PCR, and TCRdb kept only the in-frame ones, dropping some. The sample has more than 90,000 clones, approximately 81% seen once; the top ten hold about 1.8%. The specimen sequenced was peripheral blood. Receptors were obtained from a woman aged 70-85 years with active or convalescent COVID-19. Each CDR3 is given with its conserved first and last residue. Each record gives: V gene, clone size, CDR3 protein. Size tells how often a clone was seen (once, few, many) or the class of an expanded clone, and some rows leave it out.

TRBV6-2/TRBV6-3 once CASSYSGGSGFNEQFF
TRBV5-1 . CASSLDPSDGRGVDIQYF
TRBV2 . CASRAGGETQYF
TRBV6-1 once CASSELADNSPLHF
TRBV5-4 . CASSTWGTGSTYEQYF
TRBV5-1 . CASSEGTSGGSDTQYF
TRBV7-2 . CASSSTASSYNEQFF
TRBV19 . CASMFRQDYGYTF
TRBV10-3 . CAISEGTLAFF
TRBV2 once CASRALMTGLSYNSPLHF
TRBV9 . CASSVPSGTGGLGGYGYTF
TRBV2 . CASSESRGANEQFF
TRBV30 . CAWSDSVNYGYTF
TRBV4-1 few CASSQRRDTSNYGYTF
TRBV15 . CATSSAGAFFETQYF
TRBV7-2 once CASSLFSGQGKGYTF
TRBV28 few CASSSNPTKRGNSPLHF
TRBV28 . CASNTQGLYNEQFF
TRBV6-2/TRBV6-3 once CASSSRTSGNEQYF
TRBV19 . CASTSGSSGRGEQYF
TRBV28 . CASSSGTGGRGKLFF
TRBV12-3/TRBV12-4 . CASSLKGSGAFF
TRBV7-2 once CASSTSRDRGPGYTF